The 20 T cell receptor beta chains given below trace back to one sample, sequenced in a study of T cell responses to AZD1222 COVID-19 vaccine. The data were produced by immunoSEQ multiplex PCR, yet TCRdb's version contains in-frame clones alone and is incomplete. The sample has about 68,000 clones, around nine tenths seen once. Specimen: peripheral blood, collected on day 0 of AZD1222 vaccination. All receptors come from an adult in good health.

The chain is built from TRBV20-1 and TRBJ1-2; D is undetermined. Germline V gene sequence: CDR1 DFQATT, CDR2 SNEGSKA (reference sequence). Trimming removed 7 bases at V and 2 bases at J, with 8 bases between. This CDR3 contains 11 residues. Here the CDR3 reads CSGTENYGYTF. CDR3 DNA: TGCAGTGGTACAGAAAACTATGGCTACACCTTC.

The chain carries TRBV6-2 or TRBV6-3 and TRBJ2-7; D perhaps matches TRBD2 (6 bases). The V gene lost 1 base and the J gene lost 7 bases, with 14 bases spanning the gap. CDR3 size: 14 residues. In germline, CDR1 is MNHEY, CDR2 SVGEGT. CDR3 in DNA: TGTGCCAGCAGTTACTTCGCGGGACCCTTGGAGCAGTACTTC. Translated: CASSYFAGPLEQYF.

V and J are TRBV12-3 or TRBV12-4 and TRBJ1-2, with TRBD1 as a possible D gene (6 bases). Trimming took off 4 bases at V and 0 bases at J, with 6 bases between the two ends. CDR3 length: 13 residues. CDR3 sequence (DNA): TGTGCCAGCAGTTACAGGGCTAACTATGGCTACACCTTC. It yields the protein CASSYRANYGYTF.

In nucleotides, the CDR3 is TGTGCCACCAGTGATTCGGACTGGGCGAACACCGGGGAGCTGTTTTTT. Amino acid sequence: CATSDSDWANTGELFF. V is TRBV24-1 and J is TRBJ2-2, with D possibly matching TRBD2 (5 bases). Trimming shortened V by 2 bases and J by 0 bases, and 9 bases separated the two germline ends. The CDR3 is 16 amino acids. The V gene's germline CDR1 is KGHDR and CDR2 SFDVKD.

V gene TRBV6-6 combines with J gene TRBJ2-1; D possibly corresponds to TRBD1 (5 bases). The CDR3 sequence is 16 residues long. Looked up from germline, CDR1 is MNHNY and CDR2 is SVGAGI (reference sequence). The V and J ends lost 5 bases and 7 bases respectively, with 21 bases between them. CDR3 coding DNA: TGTGCCAGCAGTATGGTCCTTGTGGGCAGGGTAAATGAGCAGTTCTTC. Protein product: CASSMVLVGRVNEQFF.

The genes are TRBV6-5 and TRBJ1-3, with a tentative D call TRBD1 (5 bases). The V and J ends lost 10 bases and 0 bases respectively, with 16 bases between them. There are 15 residues in the CDR3. Germline V CDR1 and CDR2: MNHEY, SVGAGI. The CDR3 here is CATSDRSFSGNTIYF. The CDR3 DNA follows: TGTGCCACCTCCGACAGATCTTTCTCTGGAAACACCATATATTTT.

This chain connects TRBV4-2 to TRBJ2-2; D call uncertain. Germline V gene sequence: CDR1 LGHNA, CDR2 YNFKEQ. The CDR3 contains 16 residues. V gave up 0 bases and J gave up 2 bases, with 10 bases separating them. CDR3 nucleotides: TGTGCCAGCAGCCAAGAGCCAGTTACCAACACCGGGGAGCTGTTTTTT. It translates to CASSQEPVTNTGELFF.

This chain links TRBV25-1 with TRBJ1-3; D is undetermined. V was clipped by 0 bases and J by 0 bases, with 12 bases between them. The length of the CDR3 is 17 residues. Germline CDR1 reads MGHDK; CDR2 reads SYGVNS. Written as DNA, the CDR3 is TGTGCCAGCAGTGAATACGCGGGCAGGCTCTCTGGAAACACCATATATTTT. Translation gives CASSEYAGRLSGNTIYF. Supplemented by reference TRBV25-1 and TRBJ1-3, the full variable domain reads EADIYQTPRYLVIGTGKKITLECSQTMGHDKMYWYQQDPGMELHLIHYSYGVNSTEKGDLSSESTVSRIRTEHFPLTLESARPSHTSQYLCASSEYAGRLSGNTIYFGEGSWLTVV.

The chain employs TRBV28 and TRBJ2-1; the D call may be TRBD1 or TRBD2 (5 bases each). This CDR3 has 15 residues. The germline CDR1 and CDR2 sequences are MDHEN and SYDVKM. The V and J ends lost 3 bases and 7 bases respectively, with 16 bases between them. The chain's CDR3 is CASSFSGTRGNEQFF. In DNA form, the CDR3 reads TGTGCCAGCAGTTTTTCCGGGACCCGCGGGAATGAGCAGTTCTTC.

The chain employs TRBV5-1 and TRBJ1-2; D is uncertain. This CDR3 is built from 15 residues. The germline V gene has CDR1 SGHRS and CDR2 YFSETQ. The V gene lost 0 bases and the J gene lost 2 bases, with 11 bases spanning the gap. This chain's CDR3 is CASSLGGSLNYGYTF. CDR3 sequence (DNA): TGCGCCAGCAGCTTGGGAGGCAGTCTAAACTATGGCTACACCTTC.

V gene TRBV6-5 combines with J gene TRBJ2-4; 8 nucleotides agree with TRBD1. CDR1 and CDR2 from the germline V gene are MNHEY and SVGAGI. V shed 5 bases and J 7 bases; nucleotides not matched to a gene: 10. The CDR3 loop spans 15 amino acids. CDR3 sequence (DNA): TGTGCCAGCAGTAGGAGTACAGGGGGTTCGAACATTCAGTACTTC. Residues: CASSRSTGGSNIQYF.

The gene calls are TRBV19 and TRBJ2-3; no definite D call. Germline V lookup: CDR1 LNHDA, CDR2 SQIVND (reference sequence). This CDR3 has 15 amino acids. V was cut by 7 bases and J by 6 bases, with 20 bases left in between. The CDR3 is CASTPGGVGRDTQYF. The CDR3 region has the DNA TGTGCCAGTACCCCAGGTGGGGTGGGCCGTGATACGCAGTATTTT.

This chain connects TRBV19 to TRBJ1-2, with a tentative D call TRBD1 (6 bases). Germline V gene data show CDR1 as LNHDA and CDR2 as SQIVND (reference sequence). The V and J ends lost 3 bases and 2 bases respectively, with 10 bases between them. The CDR3 sequence is 14 residues long. CDR3 amino acids: CASSIRGLNYGYTF. The DNA for the CDR3 is TGTGCCAGTAGTATCCGGGGGCTGAACTATGGCTACACCTTC.

This clone was seen just once. The V and J genes are TRBV27 and TRBJ1-6; possibly TRBD1 for D (6 bases). Germline loops: CDR1 MNHEY, CDR2 SMNVEV (reference sequence). V was pared by 8 bases and J by 7 bases, with 12 bases between. The CDR3 consists of 13 residues. CDR3 loop: CASGNRGNSPLHF. The CDR3 nucleotides read TGTGCCAGCGGAAATAGGGGGAATTCACCCCTCCACTTT.

This chain joins TRBV3-1 (or the pseudogene TRBV3-2) and TRBJ2-3, with 16 bases aligning to TRBD2. The CDR3 totals 18 residues. V lost 4 bases to trimming and J lost 3 bases; unmatched junction nucleotides: 7. CDR1 is LGHDT and CDR2 is YNNKEL in the germline V gene (reference sequence). CDR3 DNA sequence: TGTGCCAGCAGCCGAGGGACTAGCGGGAGGGTAAGGACAGATACGCAGTATTTT. It codes for CASSRGTSGRVRTDTQYF.

The chain combines TRBV29-1 with TRBJ1-2; no firm D call. Germline loops: CDR1 SQVTM, CDR2 ANQGSEA. Trimming cost V 7 bases and J 7 bases, with 16 bases left between them. The CDR3 totals 12 residues. The CDR3 region has the DNA TGCAGCGCGGATTACTGGCGCGGTGGCTACACCTTC. Its translation is CSADYWRGGYTF.

This rearrangement joins TRBV18 to TRBJ1-1, with D perhaps TRBD1 (5 bases). The germline V gene has CDR1 KGHSH and CDR2 LQKENI. V dropped 3 bases and J dropped 1 base, with 9 bases sitting between them. This CDR3 region has 14 residues. In nucleotides, the CDR3 is TGTGCCAGCTCACCTGGACACCCGAACACTGAAGCTTTCTTT. This encodes CASSPGHPNTEAFF.

The V call is TRBV2, the J call TRBJ1-1; D uncertain. V was clipped by 4 bases and J by 1 base, with 7 bases between them. CDR1 and CDR2 from the germline V gene are SNHLY and FYNNEI. The CDR3 spans 13 residues. For the CDR3, the DNA is TGTGCCAGCAGTGTCCAGGCGAACACTGAAGCTTTCTTT. Translation gives CASSVQANTEAFF.

The CDR3 DNA follows: TGCGCCAGCAGCTTGGCCAGGCGCGAGGAGACCCAGTACTTC. Translation: CASSLARREETQYF. The chain has TRBV5-1 and TRBJ2-5; the D is unclear. V shed 0 bases and J shed 5 bases, with 11 bases lying between them. The CDR3 has 14 residues. Germline CDR1 is SGHRS and CDR2 is YFSETQ.

The genes are TRBV7-8 and TRBJ1-5, with D possibly being TRBD1 (5 bases). The CDR3 has 17 residues. Per the germline V gene, CDR1 is SGHVS and CDR2 is FQNEAQ. V was cut by 1 base and J by 0 bases, with 13 bases left in between. For the CDR3, the DNA is TGTGCCAGCAGCTTAGAACGGGGGTTAATTAGCAATCAGCCCCAGCATTTT. This encodes CASSLERGLISNQPQHF.